Each of the 32 T cell receptor beta chains below was sequenced from the same sample in a study of CD8 T cells in ankylosing spondylitis. One entry per CDR3 protein results from TCRdb running MiXCR on the 5' RACE reads. The sample holds under 300,000 distinct CDR3 sequences, about 10% seen once. The sample consisted of blood, either unsorted or a sorted T cell fraction (not recorded which). The receptors were sampled from a male donor with ankylosing spondylitis or in good health (not recorded which).

The chain couples TRBV28 to TRBJ1-1; D is ambiguous. Per germline, CDR1 MDHEN and CDR2 SYDVKM. The CDR3 is made up of 14 amino acids. Between the trimmed V and J ends, which lost 2 bases and 7 bases, there was a span of 14 bases. The CDR3 loop is CASSLGTLRDEAFF. In nucleotides, the CDR3 is TGTGCCAGCAGTTTAGGCACCCTACGAGATGAAGCTTTCTTT.

V is TRBV6-1 and J is TRBJ1-4, with D possibly being TRBD1 (6 bases). Between the trimmed V and J ends, which lost 4 bases and 14 bases, there was a span of 17 bases. CDR3 size: 13 residues. Per germline, CDR1 MNHNS and CDR2 SASEGT. The CDR3 sequence: CASSASRGGNLFF. CDR3 nucleotides: TGTGCCAGCAGTGCCTCTAGGGGGGGTAATCTGTTTTTT.

V is TRBV5-1 and J is TRBJ2-7, with a tentative D call TRBD2 (6 bases). Germline CDR1 and CDR2: SGHRS and YFSETQ. The CDR3 sequence is 15 residues long. Trimming removed 0 bases from V and 3 bases from J, with 13 bases in between. In DNA form, the CDR3 reads TGCGCCAGCAGCTTGGTAGGCGGGACCAACTACGAGCAGTACTTC. Protein sequence: CASSLVGGTNYEQYF. Full variable domain (remainder filled in from reference TRBV5-1 and TRBJ2-7): KAGVTQTPRYLIKTRGQQVTLSCSPISGHRSVSWYQQTPGQGLQFLFEYFSETQRNKGNFPGRFSGRQFSNSRSEMNVSTLELGDSALYLCASSLVGGTNYEQYFGPGTRLTVT.

This clonotype was observed a handful of times. The V and J genes are TRBV5-1 and TRBJ2-7; a possible D gene is TRBD1 (6 bases). Germline CDR1 reads SGHRS; CDR2 reads YFSETQ. This CDR3 comprises 14 residues. V dropped 0 bases and J dropped 9 bases, with 16 bases sitting between them. The CDR3 protein is CASSLDNRVSGQYF. CDR3 coding DNA: TGCGCCAGCAGCTTGGACAACAGGGTTTCCGGGCAGTACTTC.

This clonotype was detected ten times or more. V gene TRBV5-5 combines with J gene TRBJ2-3, with 15 bases that match TRBD2. The V segment lost 3 bases and the J segment 5 bases; nucleotides outside the gene matches: 1. CDR1 is SGHKS and CDR2 is YYEKEE in the germline V gene (reference sequence). CDR3 length equals 15 residues. The CDR3 protein is CASSSGLAGGDTQYF. CDR3 DNA sequence: TGTGCCAGCAGCTCGGGACTAGCGGGAGGAGATACGCAGTATTTT.

This clonotype appeared many times. The rearrangement uses TRBV20-1 and TRBJ1-1; no clear D gene. The CDR3 contains 11 residues. V lost 5 bases to trimming and J lost 5 bases, with 9 bases between them. Germline V lookup: CDR1 DFQATT, CDR2 SNEGSKA (reference sequence). CDR3 amino acids: CSAQVRTEAFF. CDR3 nucleotide sequence: TGCAGTGCTCAGGTCCGAACTGAAGCTTTCTTT.

This clonotype was recorded many times. The rearrangement uses TRBV12-3 or TRBV12-4 and TRBJ1-2; D is perhaps TRBD1 (6 bases). V was shortened by 6 bases and J by 8 bases, with 22 bases between the two germline ends. CDR3 length: 15 residues. CDR3 sequence (DNA): TGTGCCAGCAGGGCGCCACAGGGAAAGGCATACGGCTACACCTTC. This gives the protein CASRAPQGKAYGYTF.

As regards this clonotype: This may arise from a read error, as a much more abundant clone is one base away. This chain links TRBV12-3 or TRBV12-4 with TRBJ2-1, with D possibly being TRBD1 or TRBD2 (5 bases each). This CDR3 contains 15 residues. Trimming took 3 bases from V and 12 from J, leaving 21 bases between them. Here the CDR3 DNA reads TGTGCCAGCAGTTTCACGGGGCGACTCGGGGATGTGCAGTTCTTC. It translates to CASSFTGRLGDVQFF.

The chain has TRBV10-3 and TRBJ2-7; 7 nucleotides agree with TRBD1. V shed 8 bases, J shed 0 bases, and the junction held 7 bases outside the gene matches. CDR1 and CDR2 (germline): ENHRY, SYGVKD. The CDR3 extends over 14 amino acids. DNA for the CDR3: TGTGCCATCTCCGGGACAGCGATCTCCTACGAGCAGTACTTC. This sequence encodes CAISGTAISYEQYF.

This chain uses TRBV2 with TRBJ2-1; TRBD1 matches at 7 bases. This CDR3 contains 14 residues. With 5 bases clipped from V and 4 bases from J, the junction kept 5 bases outside the gene matches. In germline, CDR1 is SNHLY, CDR2 FYNNEI. The chain's CDR3 is CASSYRGRYNEQFF. The CDR3 region has the DNA TGTGCCAGCAGTTACAGGGGCCGGTACAATGAGCAGTTCTTC.

This clonotype was seen repeatedly, ten times or more. This sequence joins TRBV27 and TRBJ2-1; D is ambiguous. The germline gives CDR1 MNHEY, CDR2 SMNVEV (reference sequence). V was pared by 7 bases and J by 2 bases, with 12 bases between. CDR3 length: 14 amino acids. CDR3 coding DNA: TGTGCCAGCAACTCGGTAGGACCCTACAATGAGCAGTTCTTC. Amino acid sequence: CASNSVGPYNEQFF.

This clonotype appeared a few times. This chain connects TRBV11-2 to TRBJ2-3; no clear D gene. Per germline, CDR1 SGHAT and CDR2 FQNNGV. V was shortened by 6 bases and J by 1 base, with 8 bases between the two germline ends. This CDR3 comprises 13 residues. Here the CDR3 reads CASRPSGTDTQYF. In nucleotides, the CDR3 is TGTGCCAGCAGGCCCTCGGGCACAGATACGCAGTATTTT.

This clonotype was found many times. This chain connects TRBV7-2 to TRBJ2-5; D gene ambiguous. Germline lookup yields CDR1 SGHTA and CDR2 FQGNSA. This CDR3 is 11 amino acids long. The V end was cut by 0 bases, the J end by 8 bases, with 4 bases between. The CDR3 reads CASSLARTQYF. CDR3 DNA sequence: TGTGCCAGCAGCTTAGCGCGTACCCAGTACTTC. Full variable domain (missing parts from reference TRBV7-2 and TRBJ2-5): GAGVSQSPSNKVTEKGKDVELRCDPISGHTALYWYRQSLGQGLEFLIYFQGNSAPDKSGLPSDRFSAERTGGSVSTLTIQRTQQEDSAVYLCASSLARTQYFGPGTRLLVL.

This clonotype showed up just a few times. CDR3 nucleotides: TGCGCCAGCAGCTTGGCAGACATGAACACTGAAGCTTTCTTT. Translating it yields CASSLADMNTEAFF. This chain connects TRBV5-1 to TRBJ1-1; D remains unclear. The CDR3 length is 14 residues. CDR1 is SGHRS, CDR2 YFSETQ, per germline. Trimming took off 0 bases at V and 0 bases at J, with 6 bases between the two ends.

The table lists this clonotype with many counts. V gene TRBV3-1 combines with J gene TRBJ2-4; unclear D gene. This CDR3 has 15 residues. Germline lookup yields CDR1 LGHDT and CDR2 YNNKEL (reference sequence). V was cut by 0 bases and J by 8 bases, with 14 bases left in between. The CDR3 spells CASSQEFYGEDIQYF. The CDR3 DNA follows: TGTGCCAGCAGCCAAGAGTTCTATGGGGAAGACATTCAGTACTTC.

This clonotype appeared a few times. The genes are TRBV6-5 and TRBJ1-2, with a weak D call TRBD1 (5 bases). The CDR3 length is 13 residues. From germline, CDR1 is MNHEY and CDR2 SVGAGI. The V and J ends lost 2 bases and 8 bases respectively, with 12 bases between them. The DNA for the CDR3 is TGTGCCAGCAGTTACGGGGCAGGGAGCGGCTACACCTTC. It encodes CASSYGAGSGYTF.

This clonotype was seen repeatedly, ten times or more. The chain employs TRBV12-3 or TRBV12-4 and TRBJ1-2; weak D call: TRBD1 (5 bases). CDR3 length: 12 residues. V gave up 4 bases and J gave up 3 bases, with 6 bases separating them. The CDR3 reads CASSSGYYGYTF. The CDR3 DNA is TGTGCCAGCAGTTCAGGGTACTATGGCTACACCTTC.

This clonotype was seen a few times. The gene calls are TRBV7-9 and TRBJ1-2; tentatively, D is TRBD1 (5 bases). Trimming took off 4 bases at V and 8 bases at J, with 11 bases between the two ends. The CDR3 contains 12 residues. The V gene's germline CDR1 is SEHNR and CDR2 FQNEAQ (reference sequence). The CDR3 DNA is TGTGCCAGCAGCTCAGACAGTCGCGGCTACACCTTC. It translates to CASSSDSRGYTF.

This clonotype was picked up many times. This chain uses TRBV24-1 with TRBJ1-4, with a tentative D call TRBD1 (6 bases). V lost 4 bases and J 10 bases, leaving 24 bases between the germline ends. Germline V gene lookup returns CDR1 KGHDR and CDR2 SFDVKD. This CDR3 contains 17 residues. CDR3 loop: CATSDSISAGVSGKLFF. CDR3 bases: TGTGCCACCAGTGACTCAATTTCCGCAGGGGTAAGCGGAAAACTGTTTTTT.

This clonotype has at least ten counts. This sequence joins TRBV5-1 and TRBJ2-3, with 11 bases aligning to TRBD1. CDR3 length: 15 residues. V shed 2 bases, J shed 7 bases, and the junction held 6 bases outside the gene matches. Per germline, CDR1 SGHRS and CDR2 YFSETQ. CDR3 nucleotide sequence: TGCGCCAGCAGCTTAGGACAGGGGGCGCGAAATACGCAGTATTTT. This codes for CASSLGQGARNTQYF.

This clonotype was detected a few times. The chain is built from TRBV23-1 and TRBJ2-4, with D possibly being TRBD1 or TRBD2 (5 bases each). TRBV23-1 falls under the ORF class, with uncertain function. The CDR3 totals 15 residues. Between the trimmed V and J ends, which lost 10 bases and 1 base, there was a span of 17 bases. CDR3 sequence (DNA): TGCGCCACCGCTCCGGGACCTACCGCCAAAAACATTCAGTACTTC. This encodes CATAPGPTAKNIQYF.

With regard to this clonotype: This may come from a read error, since a much larger clone is one base off. This rearrangement joins TRBV20-1 to TRBJ2-3; 9 bases line up with TRBD2. The CDR3 has 15 residues. Per the germline V gene, CDR1 is DFQATT and CDR2 is SNEGSKA (reference sequence). Losses at the gene ends were 3 bases for V and 5 bases for J; bases not matched to a gene: 9. CDR3 in DNA: TGCAGTGCTAGCAGAGGAGGCGGGAGGGGAGATACGCAGTATTTT. This encodes CSASRGGGRGDTQYF.

The chain uses TRBV27 and TRBJ2-7, with 11 bases identical to TRBD2. V lost 8 bases and J lost 5; bases outside the gene matches: 8. Per germline, CDR1 MNHEY and CDR2 SMNVEV (reference sequence). This CDR3 region has 14 residues. The CDR3 DNA follows: TGTGCCAGCCAAAGACTAGCGGGAATCAACGAGCAGTACTTC. Translated: CASQRLAGINEQYF.

This clonotype was picked up many times. The chain joins TRBV9 to TRBJ2-1; the D gene could be TRBD1 or TRBD2 (5 bases each). CDR3 length equals 15 residues. Trimming removed 4 bases from V and 4 bases from J, with 15 bases in between. Germline CDR1 SGDLS, CDR2 YYNGEE. The CDR3 is CASSPGTAKYNEQFF. The DNA for the CDR3 is TGTGCCAGCAGCCCCGGGACGGCGAAATACAATGAGCAGTTCTTC.

This clonotype was counted many times. The chain recombines TRBV20-1 with TRBJ2-7, with a possible D match to TRBD2 (5 bases). This CDR3 has 14 amino acids. Germline V gene sequence: CDR1 DFQATT, CDR2 SNEGSKA (reference sequence). Trimming took 0 bases from V and 7 from J, leaving 16 bases between them. CDR3 in amino acids: CSAREREWLSEQYF. CDR3 sequence (DNA): TGCAGTGCTAGAGAGAGGGAGTGGCTGAGTGAGCAGTACTTC.

Many counts were recorded for this clonotype. The rearrangement links TRBV7-3 to TRBJ2-3; 10 nucleotides agree with TRBD2. V was pared by 5 bases and J by 5 bases, with 10 bases of the junction left unmatched. CDR1 is SGHTA, CDR2 FQGTGA, per germline. CDR3 length: 16 amino acids. The CDR3 spells CASSTPGLARRDTQYF. The CDR3 DNA follows: TGTGCCAGCAGCACACCGGGACTAGCGAGAAGAGATACGCAGTATTTT.

This clonotype was counted at least ten times. V usage is TRBV9 and J usage is TRBJ1-6, with D possibly being TRBD1 (5 bases). The CDR3 covers 16 residues. Germline assignment: CDR1 SGDLS and CDR2 YYNGEE. Trimming removed 3 bases at V and 0 bases at J, with 10 bases between. CDR3 DNA: TGTGCCAGCAGCGCCCGACAGAGCTCCTATAATTCACCCCTCCACTTT. It yields the protein CASSARQSSYNSPLHF.

This clonotype turned up a few times. The rearrangement joins TRBV2 to TRBJ1-2; D call uncertain. CDR1 and CDR2 from the germline V gene are SNHLY and FYNNEI. The ends were cut back, 2 bases at V and 14 bases at J, with 21 bases in the middle. CDR3 length: 14 amino acids. CDR3 loop: CASSEIGGLRFFTF. CDR3 bases: TGTGCCAGCAGTGAAATCGGCGGGCTCAGGTTTTTTACCTTC.

This clonotype appeared many times. This sequence joins TRBV6-1 and TRBJ2-2; no clear D. Germline V CDR1 and CDR2: MNHNS, SASEGT. The CDR3 runs 14 residues. Trimming stripped 8 bases from V and 0 bases from J, with 10 bases between. This chain's CDR3 is CASRVNANTGELFF. The CDR3 bases are TGTGCCAGCCGCGTTAACGCGAACACCGGGGAGCTGTTTTTT.

The sample holds many counts of this clonotype. V and J are TRBV5-6 and TRBJ2-1; D is unresolved. The CDR3 is made up of 13 amino acids. Germline V gene data show CDR1 as SGHDT and CDR2 as YYEEEE. Trimming removed 4 bases at V and 3 bases at J, with 8 bases between. Here the CDR3 DNA reads TGTGCCAGCAGCCTCCGAAACTACAATGAGCAGTTCTTC. Translation: CASSLRNYNEQFF. Together with reference TRBV5-6 and TRBJ2-1, the CDR3 gives the full variable domain: DAGVTQSPTHLIKTRGQQVTLRCSPKSGHDTVSWYQQALGQGPQFIFQYYEEEERQRGNFPDRFSGHQFPNYSSELNVNALLLGDSALYLCASSLRNYNEQFFGPGTRLTVL.

As for this clonotype: This may come from a read error, since a much larger clone is one base off. The chain employs TRBV6-5 and TRBJ1-3, with 7 bases lining up with TRBD1. This CDR3 region has 17 residues. V trimming: 3 bases; J trimming: 0 bases; junction bases outside the gene matches: 8. Looked up from germline, CDR1 is MNHEY and CDR2 is SVGAGI. CDR3 residues: CASSYSGDSTSGNTIYF. In DNA form, the CDR3 reads TGTGCCAGCAGTTATTCGGGGGACAGCACCTCTGGAAACACCATATATTTT.

The chain is built from TRBV6-1 and TRBJ2-3, with a possible D match to TRBD2 (6 bases). Germline V CDR1 and CDR2: MNHNS, SASEGT. The length of the CDR3 is 14 residues. V lost 6 bases and J 1 base, leaving 11 bases between the germline ends. The CDR3 loop is CASSTERGTDTQYF. Here the CDR3 DNA reads TGTGCCAGCAGCACGGAGCGGGGCACAGATACGCAGTATTTT.